A selection of T cell receptor beta chains follows, all from one sample in a study of PD-L1 blockade in urothelial cancer. Profiled with immunoSEQ multiplex PCR; TCRdb holds only in-frame clones, not every one. This repertoire shows 40,000 or so clones, around 79% found once; its top ten account for approximately 3.5%. This material consisted of PBMCs, taken around atezolizumab (anti-PD-L1) treatment. The origin of the receptors is a man between 65 and 85 years old with urothelial cancer. CDR3s include the opening cysteine and the closing phenylalanine or tryptophan. D genes are given only for firm matches. A clone size is listed for some rows: how often the clone was seen (once, few, many), or a class if it is expanded.

D gene,V gene,J gene,clone size,CDR3 DNA,CDR3 protein
.,TRBV6-1,TRBJ1-1,.,TGTGCCAGCGGATCCCGCAGGGACACTGAAGCTTTCTTT,CASGSRRDTEAFF
TRBD1,TRBV5-1,TRBJ1-5,few,TGCGCCAGCAGCGAGGGACAGGGTGACAATCAGCCCCAGCATTTT,CASSEGQGDNQPQHF
TRBD1,TRBV6-5,TRBJ1-2,few,TGTGCCAGCAGACCCGACAGGGGGAGACTCTATGGCTACACCTTC,CASRPDRGRLYGYTF
.,TRBV10-3,TRBJ2-3,.,TGTGCCATCAGTGAGAGGAGGGACACAGATACGCAGTATTTT,CAISERRDTDTQYF
TRBD1,TRBV28,TRBJ2-7,.,TGTGCCAGCCATGGACAGGCCTACTACGAGCAGTACTTC,CASHGQAYYEQYF
.,TRBV18,TRBJ2-1,.,TGTGCCAGCTCACTCGACAGCCTATACAATGAGCAGTTCTTC,CASSLDSLYNEQFF
.,TRBV18,TRBJ1-6,once,TGTGCCAGCTCACCGCAAACAGGGATAACTTCACCCCTCCACTTT,CASSPQTGITSPLHF
.,TRBV6-1,TRBJ1-3,.,TGTGCCAGCAGTGAAGCTACCGGCTCTGGAAACACCATATATTTT,CASSEATGSGNTIYF
TRBD2,TRBV28,TRBJ2-3,.,TGTGCCACCCATGGGGAAAATAGCGGGAGTACAGATACGCAGTATTTT,CATHGENSGSTDTQYF
.,TRBV5-4,TRBJ2-7,.,TGTGCCAGCAGCTTAACAGGACAACCCTACGAGCAGTACTTC,CASSLTGQPYEQYF
TRBD1,TRBV19,TRBJ1-4,.,TGTGCCAGTAGTCTCGGGACAGGGCCAACTAATGAAAAACTGTTTTTT,CASSLGTGPTNEKLFF
TRBD1,TRBV5-5,TRBJ1-1,.,TGTGCCAGCAGCCGACAGGGTGGCAGGAACACTGAAGCTTTCTTT,CASSRQGGRNTEAFF
TRBD2,TRBV10-3,TRBJ2-1,.,TGTGCCATCAGTGGGGGGCTAGCGGGGAAGCAGTTCTTC,CAISGGLAGKQFF
.,TRBV19,TRBJ1-5,.,TGTGCCAGTAGTATGGAGGGAGCCGGCAATCAGCCCCAGCATTTT,CASSMEGAGNQPQHF
TRBD1,TRBV12-5,TRBJ2-5,.,TGTGCTAGTGCTTGGACAGGGGGAGAGACCCAGTACTTC,CASAWTGGETQYF
TRBD2,TRBV7-9,TRBJ2-5,.,TGTGCCAGCACTAAAGGGAGCGGGAGGGCCGGTGAGACCCAGTACTTC,CASTKGSGRAGETQYF
TRBD1,TRBV18,TRBJ1-5,.,TGTGCCAGCTCACCCCCGGGGACAGGGAGAGCCAATCAGCCCCAGCATTTT,CASSPPGTGRANQPQHF
TRBD1,TRBV5-4,TRBJ2-7,.,TGTGCCAGCAGCTCCGGGACAGGGGTCGAGCAGTACTTC,CASSSGTGVEQYF
TRBD2,TRBV5-1,TRBJ2-1,.,TGCGCCAGCAGCTCCGGGACTAGCGGGAGGGGTCTCTACAATGAGCAGTTCTTC,CASSSGTSGRGLYNEQFF
.,TRBV9,TRBJ2-5,.,TGTGCCAGCAGCGTCGGGACTCTGGTAAGGGTCCAAGAGACCCAGTACTTC,CASSVGTLVRVQETQYF
.,TRBV18,TRBJ2-5,.,TGTGCCAGCTCACTAACCGAGGTGGCCGGGGCCCAGTACTTC,CASSLTEVAGAQYF
.,TRBV11-2,TRBJ2-3,.,TGTGCCAGCAGCTTAGACAGTCCGACAGATACGCAGTATTTT,CASSLDSPTDTQYF
.,TRBV7-8,TRBJ2-5,.,TGTGCCAGCAGCCAAGCGGAAGAGACCCAGTACTTC,CASSQAEETQYF
TRBD2,TRBV7-2,TRBJ2-3,.,TGTGCCAGCAGCCAACGGACTAGCGGGGCGATGACAGATACGCAGTATTTT,CASSQRTSGAMTDTQYF
TRBD1,TRBV5-6,TRBJ1-2,.,TGTGCCAGCAGCATCCGGGACAGGGAGTTTCGTGGCTACACCTTC,CASSIRDREFRGYTF
TRBD1,TRBV6-4,TRBJ2-3,.,TGTGCCAGCAGTGAACAGGGGGCGCAGGGAGATACGCAGTATTTT,CASSEQGAQGDTQYF
.,TRBV7-9,TRBJ1-3,medium-sized,TGTGCCAGCAGCTTAGCGGGGCAGTACTCTGGAAACACCATATATTTT,CASSLAGQYSGNTIYF
.,TRBV4-1,TRBJ1-6,.,TGCGCCAGCAGCCAGACAGGCTCCTATAATTCACCCCTCCACTTT,CASSQTGSYNSPLHF
TRBD1,TRBV19,TRBJ1-5,.,TGTGCCAGTAGTTTCCAACAGGGGAATCAGCCCCAGCATTTT,CASSFQQGNQPQHF
TRBD2,TRBV19,TRBJ2-1,.,TGTGCCAGTAGCCCACAGACTAGCGGGTATAATGAGCAGTTCTTC,CASSPQTSGYNEQFF
.,TRBV19,TRBJ2-7,.,TGTGCCAGTAGTCAGGACAGTACCTACGAGCAGTACTTC,CASSQDSTYEQYF
TRBD1,TRBV30,TRBJ2-7,.,TGTGCCTGGTCCCGGGACAGGTACTACGAGCAGTACTTC,CAWSRDRYYEQYF
TRBD2,TRBV29-1,TRBJ2-1,.,TGCAGCGTTGAAGGAGAGGTCGGGGGGAGTACGGTTAATGAGCAGTTCTTC,CSVEGEVGGSTVNEQFF
TRBD1,TRBV7-2,TRBJ1-5,once,TGTGCCAGCAGCTTAGGACAGGGGGCAAATCAGCCCCAGCATTTT,CASSLGQGANQPQHF
.,TRBV5-4,TRBJ2-2,once,TGTGCCAGCAGCCCGGCGTCAGGGGACCCCGCGAACACCGGGGAGCTGTTTTTT,CASSPASGDPANTGELFF
.,TRBV7-2,TRBJ1-5,few,TGTGCCAGCAGCTTAGGCGGGTATCAGCCCCAGCATTTT,CASSLGGYQPQHF
.,TRBV12-2,TRBJ1-5,.,TGTGCAAGTCGGCCTCACCGACACCAGCCCCAGCATTTT,CASRPHRHQPQHF
TRBD1,TRBV7-2,TRBJ2-7,once,TGTGCCAGCAGCCCCCGAACCGGACAGGGGTGGGAGCAGTACTTC,CASSPRTGQGWEQYF
TRBD2,TRBV5-6,TRBJ2-2,.,TGTGCCAGCAGCTTGAAACTAGCGGTTAACACCGGGGAGCTGTTTTTT,CASSLKLAVNTGELFF
.,TRBV13,TRBJ1-1,.,TGTGCCAGCAGCTTAGGGCGGGTAACTGAAGCTTTCTTT,CASSLGRVTEAFF
TRBD2,TRBV7-3,TRBJ2-2,once,TGTGCCAGCAGCCCTAGCGGGGGGGCGTACACCGGGGAGCTGTTTTTT,CASSPSGGAYTGELFF
TRBD1,TRBV7-9,TRBJ1-1,.,TGTGCCAGCAGCCTTAGGGGACAGGGAAGTGACACTGAAGCTTTCTTT,CASSLRGQGSDTEAFF
TRBD1,TRBV10-3,TRBJ1-3,.,TGTGCCATCAACAACAGGGGCAGCTCTGGAAACACCATATATTTT,CAINNRGSSGNTIYF